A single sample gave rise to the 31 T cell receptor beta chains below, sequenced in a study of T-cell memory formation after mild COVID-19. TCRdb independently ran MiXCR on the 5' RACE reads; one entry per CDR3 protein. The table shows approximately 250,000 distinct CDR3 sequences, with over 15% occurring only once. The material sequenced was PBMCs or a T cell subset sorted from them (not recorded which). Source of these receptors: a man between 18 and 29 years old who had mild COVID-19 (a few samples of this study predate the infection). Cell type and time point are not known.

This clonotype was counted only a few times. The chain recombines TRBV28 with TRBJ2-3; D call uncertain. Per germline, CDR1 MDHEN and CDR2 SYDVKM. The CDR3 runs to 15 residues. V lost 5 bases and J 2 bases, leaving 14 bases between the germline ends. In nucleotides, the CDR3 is TGTGCCAGCAGTCCACATGGTCCCTTCACAGATACGCAGTATTTT. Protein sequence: CASSPHGPFTDTQYF.

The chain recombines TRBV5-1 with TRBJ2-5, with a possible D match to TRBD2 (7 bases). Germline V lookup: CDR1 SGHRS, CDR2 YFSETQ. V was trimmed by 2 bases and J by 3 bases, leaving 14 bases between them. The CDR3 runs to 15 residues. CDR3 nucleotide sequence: TGCGCCAGCAGCTTACAGGGAGGGGAGGAAGAGACCCAGTACTTC. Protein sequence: CASSLQGGEEETQYF.

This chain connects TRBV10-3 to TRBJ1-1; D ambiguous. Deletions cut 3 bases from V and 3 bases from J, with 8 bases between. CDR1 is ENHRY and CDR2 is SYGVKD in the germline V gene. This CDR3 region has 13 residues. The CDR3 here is CAISEPGDTEAFF. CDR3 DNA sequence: TGTGCCATCAGTGAACCCGGGGACACTGAAGCTTTCTTT.

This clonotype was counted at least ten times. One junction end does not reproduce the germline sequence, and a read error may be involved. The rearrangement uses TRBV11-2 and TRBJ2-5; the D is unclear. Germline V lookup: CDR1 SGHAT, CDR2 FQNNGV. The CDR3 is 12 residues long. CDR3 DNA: TGCGCCAGCAGCTTGGTCCAAGAGACCCAGTACTTC. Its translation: CASSLVQETQYF.

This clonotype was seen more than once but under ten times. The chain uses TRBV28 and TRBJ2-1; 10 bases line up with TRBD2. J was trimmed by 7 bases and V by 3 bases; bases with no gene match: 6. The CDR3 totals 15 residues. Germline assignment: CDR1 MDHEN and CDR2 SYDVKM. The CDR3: CASSLPLAGVNEQFF. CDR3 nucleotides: TGTGCCAGCAGTTTGCCGCTAGCGGGGGTGAATGAGCAGTTCTTC.

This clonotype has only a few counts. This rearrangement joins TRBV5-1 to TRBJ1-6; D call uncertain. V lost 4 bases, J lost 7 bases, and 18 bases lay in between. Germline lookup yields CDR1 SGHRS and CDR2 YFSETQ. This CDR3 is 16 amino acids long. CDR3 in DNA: TGCGCCAGCAGCCAAACCCCCGGAGCTATCAATTCACCCCTCCACTTT. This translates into CASSQTPGAINSPLHF.

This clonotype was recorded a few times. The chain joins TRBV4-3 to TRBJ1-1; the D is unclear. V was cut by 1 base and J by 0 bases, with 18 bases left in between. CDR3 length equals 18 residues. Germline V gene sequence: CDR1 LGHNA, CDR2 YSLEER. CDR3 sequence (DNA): TGCGCCAGCAGCCAAGCCCACTATCTGACGGTCATGAACACTGAAGCTTTCTTT. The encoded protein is CASSQAHYLTVMNTEAFF.

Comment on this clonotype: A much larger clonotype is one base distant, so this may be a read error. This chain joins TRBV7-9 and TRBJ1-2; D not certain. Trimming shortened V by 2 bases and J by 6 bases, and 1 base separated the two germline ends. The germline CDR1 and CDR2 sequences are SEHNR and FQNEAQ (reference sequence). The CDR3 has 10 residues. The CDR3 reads CASSLHGYTF. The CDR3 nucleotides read TGTGCCAGCAGCTTACATGGCTACACCTTC. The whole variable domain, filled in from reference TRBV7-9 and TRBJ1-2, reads DTGVSQNPRHKITKRGQNVTFRCDPISEHNRLYWYRQTLGQGPEFLTYFQNEAQLEKSRLLSDRFSAERPKGSFSTLEIQRTEQGDSAMYLCASSLHGYTFGSGTRLTVV.

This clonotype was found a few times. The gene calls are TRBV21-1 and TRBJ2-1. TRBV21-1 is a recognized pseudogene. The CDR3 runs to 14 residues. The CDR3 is CASSNGRTYNEQFF. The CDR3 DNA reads TGTGCCAGCAGCAATGGGCGCACCTACAATGAGCAGTTCTTC.

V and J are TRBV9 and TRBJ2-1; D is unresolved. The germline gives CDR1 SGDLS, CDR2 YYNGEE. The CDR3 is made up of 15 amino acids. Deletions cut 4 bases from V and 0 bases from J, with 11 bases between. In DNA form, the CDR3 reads TGTGCCAGCAGCACCCGATCTAGCTCCTACAATGAGCAGTTCTTC. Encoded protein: CASSTRSSSYNEQFF. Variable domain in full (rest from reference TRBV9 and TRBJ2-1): DSGVTQTPKHLITATGQRVTLRCSPRSGDLSVYWYQQSLDQGLQFLIQYYNGEERAKGNILERFSAQQFPDLHSELNLSSLELGDSALYFCASSTRSSSYNEQFFGPGTRLTVL.

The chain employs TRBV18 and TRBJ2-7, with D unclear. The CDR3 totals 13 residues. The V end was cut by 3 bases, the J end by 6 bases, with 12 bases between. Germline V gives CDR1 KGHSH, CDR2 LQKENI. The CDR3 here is CASSPQGLAEQYF. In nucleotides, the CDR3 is TGTGCCAGCTCACCCCAAGGTCTGGCCGAGCAGTACTTC.

This CDR3 reads CASSPGTRIKNIQYF. The CDR3 DNA follows: TGTGCCAGCAGTCCCGGGACTAGGATAAAAAACATTCAGTACTTC. The chain combines TRBV12-3 or TRBV12-4 with TRBJ2-4; 8 bases are a match to TRBD2. The V gene end was trimmed by 5 bases and the J gene end by 4 bases; junction bases not matched to a gene: 7. This CDR3 has 15 residues.

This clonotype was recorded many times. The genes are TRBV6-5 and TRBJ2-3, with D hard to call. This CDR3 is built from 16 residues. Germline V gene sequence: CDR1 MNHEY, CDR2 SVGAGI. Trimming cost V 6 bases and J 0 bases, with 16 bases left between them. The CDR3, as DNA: TGTGCCAGCAGCCCTATGACTTTAATTAGCACAGATACGCAGTATTTT. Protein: CASSPMTLISTDTQYF.

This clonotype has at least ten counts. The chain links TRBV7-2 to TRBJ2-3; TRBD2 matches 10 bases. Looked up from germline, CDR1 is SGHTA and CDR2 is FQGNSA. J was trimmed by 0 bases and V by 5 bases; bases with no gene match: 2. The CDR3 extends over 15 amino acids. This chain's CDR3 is CASSRTSGSTDTQYF. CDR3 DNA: TGTGCCAGCAGCCGGACTAGCGGTAGCACAGATACGCAGTATTTT. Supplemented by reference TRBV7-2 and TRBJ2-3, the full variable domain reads GAGVSQSPSNKVTEKGKDVELRCDPISGHTALYWYRQSLGQGLEFLIYFQGNSAPDKSGLPSDRFSAERTGGSVSTLTIQRTQQEDSAVYLCASSRTSGSTDTQYFGPGTRLTVL.

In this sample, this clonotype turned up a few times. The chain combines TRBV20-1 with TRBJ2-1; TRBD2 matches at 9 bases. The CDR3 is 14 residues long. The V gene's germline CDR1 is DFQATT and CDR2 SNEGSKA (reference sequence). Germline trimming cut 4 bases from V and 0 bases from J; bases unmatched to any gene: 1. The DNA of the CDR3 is TGCAGTGCTATTAGCGGGAGCTCCTACAATGAGCAGTTCTTC. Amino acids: CSAISGSSYNEQFF.

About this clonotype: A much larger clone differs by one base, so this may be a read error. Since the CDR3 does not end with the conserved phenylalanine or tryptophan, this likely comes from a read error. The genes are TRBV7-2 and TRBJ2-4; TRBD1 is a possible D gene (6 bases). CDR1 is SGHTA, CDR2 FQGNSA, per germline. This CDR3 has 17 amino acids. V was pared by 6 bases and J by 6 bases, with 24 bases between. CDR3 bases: TGTGCCAGCAGGGGAACTAGGACGATCAAAGGGGGAAACATTCAGTACTTA. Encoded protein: CASRGTRTIKGGNIQYL.

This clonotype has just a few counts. The CDR3 DNA is TGTGCCAGCAGCGGACAGGGGGAGGCGTACAATGAGCAGTTCTTC. This encodes CASSGQGEAYNEQFF. The genes are TRBV5-5 and TRBJ2-1; 10 bases align to TRBD1. V lost 4 bases to trimming and J lost 4 bases; unmatched junction nucleotides: 5. The CDR3 runs 15 residues. Germline CDR1 reads SGHKS; CDR2 reads YYEKEE (reference sequence).

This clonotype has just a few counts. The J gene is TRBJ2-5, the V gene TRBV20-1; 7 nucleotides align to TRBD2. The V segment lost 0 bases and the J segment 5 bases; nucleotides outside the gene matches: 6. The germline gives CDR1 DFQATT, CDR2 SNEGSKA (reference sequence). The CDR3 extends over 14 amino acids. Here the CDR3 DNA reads TGCAGTGCTAGAGAAACTGGGAGGGTGGAGACCCAGTACTTC. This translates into CSARETGRVETQYF.

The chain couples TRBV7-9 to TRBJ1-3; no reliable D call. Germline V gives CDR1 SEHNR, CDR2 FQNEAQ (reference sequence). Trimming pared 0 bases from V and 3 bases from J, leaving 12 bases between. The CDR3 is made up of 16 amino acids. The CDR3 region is CASSLAPVPDGNTIYF. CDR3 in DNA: TGTGCCAGCAGCTTAGCTCCAGTCCCCGATGGAAACACCATATATTTT.

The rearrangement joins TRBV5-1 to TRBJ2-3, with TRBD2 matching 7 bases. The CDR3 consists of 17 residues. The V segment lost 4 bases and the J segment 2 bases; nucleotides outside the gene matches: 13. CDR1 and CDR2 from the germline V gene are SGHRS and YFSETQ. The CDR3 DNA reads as TGCGCCAGCAGCCTCCGACTAGCAGCACCCCCCACAGATACGCAGTATTTT. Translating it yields CASSLRLAAPPTDTQYF. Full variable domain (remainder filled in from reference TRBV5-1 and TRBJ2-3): KAGVTQTPRYLIKTRGQQVTLSCSPISGHRSVSWYQQTPGQGLQFLFEYFSETQRNKGNFPGRFSGRQFSNSRSEMNVSTLELGDSALYLCASSLRLAAPPTDTQYFGPGTRLTVL.

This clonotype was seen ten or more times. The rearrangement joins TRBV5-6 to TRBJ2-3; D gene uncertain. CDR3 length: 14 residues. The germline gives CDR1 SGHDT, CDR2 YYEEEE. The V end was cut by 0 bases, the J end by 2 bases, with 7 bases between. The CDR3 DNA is TGTGCCAGCAGCTTGGATGCGAACACAGATACGCAGTATTTT. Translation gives CASSLDANTDTQYF.

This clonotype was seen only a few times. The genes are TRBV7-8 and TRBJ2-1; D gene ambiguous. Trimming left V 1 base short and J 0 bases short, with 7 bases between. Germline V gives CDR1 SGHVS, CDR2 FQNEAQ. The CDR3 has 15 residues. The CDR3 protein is CASSLGLNSYNEQFF. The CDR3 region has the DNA TGTGCCAGCAGCTTAGGATTGAACTCCTACAATGAGCAGTTCTTC.

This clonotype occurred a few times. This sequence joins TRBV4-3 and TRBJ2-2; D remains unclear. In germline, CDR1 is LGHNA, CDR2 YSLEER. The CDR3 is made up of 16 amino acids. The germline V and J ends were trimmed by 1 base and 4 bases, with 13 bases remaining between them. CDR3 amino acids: CASSQVGHYPTGELFF. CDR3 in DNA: TGCGCCAGCAGCCAAGTTGGTCACTACCCCACCGGGGAGCTGTTTTTT.

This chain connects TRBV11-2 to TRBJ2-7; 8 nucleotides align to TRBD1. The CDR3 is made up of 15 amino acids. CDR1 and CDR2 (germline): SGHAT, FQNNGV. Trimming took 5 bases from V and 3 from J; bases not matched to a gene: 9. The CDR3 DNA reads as TGTGCCAGCAGCCCCTGGACAGGGACAAACTACGAGCAGTACTTC. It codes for CASSPWTGTNYEQYF. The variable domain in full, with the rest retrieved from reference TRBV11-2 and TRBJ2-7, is EAGVAQSPRYKIIEKRQSVAFWCNPISGHATLYWYQQILGQGPKLLIQFQNNGVVDDSQLPKDRFSAERLKGVDSTLKIQPAKLEDSAVYLCASSPWTGTNYEQYFGPGTRLTVT.

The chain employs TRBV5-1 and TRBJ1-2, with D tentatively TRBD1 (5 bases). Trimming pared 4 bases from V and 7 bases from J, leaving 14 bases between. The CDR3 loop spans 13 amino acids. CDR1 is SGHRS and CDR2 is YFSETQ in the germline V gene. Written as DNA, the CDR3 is TGCGCCAGCAGCATCGGTGGGGCGAGTGGCTACACCTTC. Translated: CASSIGGASGYTF.

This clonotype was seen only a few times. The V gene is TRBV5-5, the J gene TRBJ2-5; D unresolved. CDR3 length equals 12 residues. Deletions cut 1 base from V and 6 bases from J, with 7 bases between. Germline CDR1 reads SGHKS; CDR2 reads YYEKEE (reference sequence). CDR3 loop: CASSLFTQTQYF. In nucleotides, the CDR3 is TGTGCCAGCAGCTTGTTTACTCAGACCCAGTACTTC.

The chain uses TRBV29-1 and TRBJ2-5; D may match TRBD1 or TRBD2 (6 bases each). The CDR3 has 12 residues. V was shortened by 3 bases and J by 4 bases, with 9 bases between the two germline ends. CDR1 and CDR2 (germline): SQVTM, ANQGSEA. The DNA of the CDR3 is TGCAGCGTTGAGGAGGGGGGAGAGACCCAGTACTTC. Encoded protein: CSVEEGGETQYF.

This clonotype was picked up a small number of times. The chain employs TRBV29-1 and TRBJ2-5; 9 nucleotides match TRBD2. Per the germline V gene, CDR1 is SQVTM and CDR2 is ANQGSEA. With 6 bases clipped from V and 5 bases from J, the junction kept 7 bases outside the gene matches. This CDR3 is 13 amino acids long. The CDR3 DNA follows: TGCAGCGTACAGCGGGGGGCGGAGGAGACCCAGTACTTC. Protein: CSVQRGAEETQYF.

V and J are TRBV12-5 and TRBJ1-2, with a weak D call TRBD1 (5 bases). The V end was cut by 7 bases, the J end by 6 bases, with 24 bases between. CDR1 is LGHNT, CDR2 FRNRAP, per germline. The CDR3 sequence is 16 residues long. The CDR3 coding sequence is TGTGCTAGTGTCCCCCCTGCGGGGCTCGTCCTTGATGGCTACACCTTC. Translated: CASVPPAGLVLDGYTF. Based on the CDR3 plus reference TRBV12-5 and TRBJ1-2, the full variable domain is DARVTQTPRHKVTEMGQEVTMRCQPILGHNTVFWYRQTMMQGLELLAYFRNRAPLDDSGMPKDRFSAEMPDATLATLKIQPSEPRDSAVYFCASVPPAGLVLDGYTFGSGTRLTVV.

CDR3 protein: CASSIYRTDTDTQYF. The CDR3 DNA reads as TGTGCCAGCAGTATCTATAGGACGGATACAGATACGCAGTATTTT. V and J are TRBV12-3 or TRBV12-4 and TRBJ2-3; no clear D. Trimming cost V 5 bases and J 3 bases, with 15 bases left between them. CDR3 length: 15 amino acids.

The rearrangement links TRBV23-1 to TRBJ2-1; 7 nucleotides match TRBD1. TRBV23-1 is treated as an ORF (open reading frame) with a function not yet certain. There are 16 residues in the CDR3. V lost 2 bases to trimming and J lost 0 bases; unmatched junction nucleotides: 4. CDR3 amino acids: CASSQDRDLSYNEQFF. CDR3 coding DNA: TGCGCCAGCAGTCAAGACAGGGACCTCTCCTACAATGAGCAGTTCTTC.